This paragraph reports one T cell receptor beta chain. Antigen: not known. Data came from immunoSEQ multiplex PCR; TCRdb stores just in-frame clones and leaves some out. The table has more than 110,000 clones, 92% seen once. This entry is derived from a study of T cell responses to AZD1222 COVID-19 vaccine. Trimming removed 3 bases from V and 2 bases from J; junction bases left unmatched: 9. CDR3 length: 17 residues. Per the germline V gene, CDR1 is LNHDA and CDR2 is SQIVND (reference sequence). The study's findings and limits: There were mostly white British donors and more females than males, and clonal diversity was possibly underestimated. Seropositivity was recorded at baseline in only 6 or 7 AZD1222 recipients.

The TCR comes from an adult in good health. The chain carries TRBV19 and TRBJ1-5; 8 bases are a match to TRBD1. The input for sequencing was peripheral blood, taken on day 0 of AZD1222 vaccination. The CDR3 protein is CASSIGRGRRGNQPQHF. The CDR3, as DNA: TGTGCCAGTAGTATTGGCAGGGGGCGTAGGGGCAATCAGCCCCAGCATTTT.